These 5 T cell receptor beta chains were all obtained from the same sample, sequenced in a study of T-cell memory formation after mild COVID-19. TCRdb re-analysed the 5' RACE reads in MiXCR, keeping a single row per CDR3 protein. The sample has fewer than 550,000 distinct CDR3 sequences; around 18% are singletons. Sequenced: PBMCs or a T cell subset sorted from them (not recorded which). Receptor source: an adult woman who had mild COVID-19 (a few samples of this study predate the infection). Cell type and time point are not known.

J is TRBJ2-5 and V is TRBV7-2; possibly TRBD1 for D (6 bases). CDR1 and CDR2 from the germline V gene are SGHTA and FQGNSA. CDR3 size: 13 residues. V was clipped by 5 bases and J by 5 bases, with 12 bases between them. The CDR3 DNA sequence: TGTGCCAGCAGCGCCAACAGGGTGGAGACCCAGTACTTC. This translates into CASSANRVETQYF. Full variable domain (outside the CDR3, taken from reference TRBV7-2 and TRBJ2-5): GAGVSQSPSNKVTEKGKDVELRCDPISGHTALYWYRQSLGQGLEFLIYFQGNSAPDKSGLPSDRFSAERTGGSVSTLTIQRTQQEDSAVYLCASSANRVETQYFGPGTRLLVL.

There are a few counts of this clonotype. V and J are TRBV12-3 or TRBV12-4 and TRBJ2-3; D remains unclear. Trimming removed 3 bases at V and 8 bases at J, with 3 bases between. The CDR3 is 10 amino acids. The DNA for the CDR3 is TGTGCCAGCAGTTTGCGTACGCAGTATTTT. As protein: CASSLRTQYF.

This clonotype was picked up a small number of times. The rearrangement joins TRBV20-1 to TRBJ2-1; the D is unclear. V was shortened by 5 bases and J by 2 bases, with 10 bases between the two germline ends. This CDR3 has 13 residues. Germline V gene sequence: CDR1 DFQATT, CDR2 SNEGSKA (reference sequence). CDR3 residues: CSAGPQTYNEQFF. The CDR3 coding sequence is TGCAGTGCTGGGCCCCAGACCTACAATGAGCAGTTCTTC.

This clonotype was detected ten times or more. The V and J genes are TRBV15 and TRBJ2-1; TRBD2 might be the D (6 bases). Germline values: CDR1 LNHNV, CDR2 YYDKDF (reference sequence). This CDR3 spans 17 amino acids. V was clipped by 8 bases and J by 1 base, with 21 bases between them. The CDR3 DNA reads as TGTGCCACCTCTTTCGCACTGGTAGCGGAATCCTACAATGAGCAGTTCTTC. This codes for CATSFALVAESYNEQFF.

This chain joins TRBV19 and TRBJ1-4; D gene unclear. Between the trimmed V and J ends, which lost 2 bases and 6 bases, there was a span of 10 bases. The CDR3 totals 14 residues. Germline V gene lookup returns CDR1 LNHDA and CDR2 SQIVND (reference sequence). CDR3 bases: TGTGCCAGTAGTATAAGGGAGTTCGATGAAAAACTGTTTTTT. Protein sequence: CASSIREFDEKLFF.